The 4 T cell receptor beta chains presented below share a single source sample, sequenced in a study of blood T cell repertoires in COVID-19. Repertoires were generated with immunoSEQ multiplex PCR, while TCRdb's copy carries only in-frame clones and drops some. The sample shows 150,000 to 200,000 clones, about 90% of them seen only once. The material sequenced was peripheral blood. The source is a man in his forties or fifties with acute or convalescent COVID-19.

This rearrangement joins TRBV6-1 to TRBJ1-2; 8 nucleotides match TRBD1. Germline-derived CDR1 and CDR2 are MNHNS and SASEGT. Unmatched junction bases numbered 2, after V lost 0 bases and J lost 5 bases. CDR3 length: 14 amino acids. In DNA, the CDR3 is TGTGCCAGCAGTGAAGCGGGACAGGTTTATGGCTACACCTTC. Protein sequence: CASSEAGQVYGYTF.

The genes are TRBV9 and TRBJ1-5; 8 bases are a match to TRBD1. This CDR3 region has 13 residues. Germline V gene lookup returns CDR1 SGDLS and CDR2 YYNGEE. J was trimmed by 6 bases and V by 3 bases; bases with no gene match: 2. The CDR3 loop is CASSAGQGQPQHF. DNA for the CDR3: TGTGCCAGCAGCGCCGGACAGGGTCAGCCCCAGCATTTT.

The chain has TRBV10-3 and TRBJ1-5, with 9 positions matching TRBD1. CDR3 size: 13 residues. Germline V gene data show CDR1 as ENHRY and CDR2 as SYGVKD. After removal of 6 bases from V and 5 bases from J, the junction contained 2 bases not matched to a gene. The CDR3 bases are TGTGCCATCAGACAGGGGGCTGATCAGCCCCAGCATTTT. It is translated as CAIRQGADQPQHF.

The chain couples TRBV5-1 to TRBJ2-1; TRBD2 matches 10 bases. The CDR3 is 19 amino acids. CDR1 SGHRS and CDR2 YFSETQ come from the germline V gene. The junction had 11 bases not matched to a gene; V was cut back by 2 bases and J by 0 bases. CDR3 coding DNA: TGCGCCAGCAGCTTCGGACTAGCGGACCCGCCCAGCTCCTACAATGAGCAGTTCTTC. Translating gives CASSFGLADPPSSYNEQFF.